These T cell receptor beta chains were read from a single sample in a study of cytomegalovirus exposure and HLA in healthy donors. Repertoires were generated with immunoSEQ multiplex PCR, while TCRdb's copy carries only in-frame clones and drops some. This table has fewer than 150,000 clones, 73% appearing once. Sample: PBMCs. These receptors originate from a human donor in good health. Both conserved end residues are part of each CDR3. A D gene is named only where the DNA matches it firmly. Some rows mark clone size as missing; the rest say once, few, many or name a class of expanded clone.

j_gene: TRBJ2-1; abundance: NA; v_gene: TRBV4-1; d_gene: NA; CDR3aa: CASSQGHSRSSYNEQFF; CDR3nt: TGCGCCAGCAGCCAAGGCCACTCCCGAAGCTCCTACAATGAGCAGTTCTTC
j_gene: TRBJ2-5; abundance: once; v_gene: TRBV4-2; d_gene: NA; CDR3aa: CASSQPGQNQETQYF; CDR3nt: TGTGCCAGCAGCCAACCCGGACAGAACCAAGAGACCCAGTACTTC
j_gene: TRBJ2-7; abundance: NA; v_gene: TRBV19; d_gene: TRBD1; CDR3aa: CASSIQGQGDEQYF; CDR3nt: TGTGCCAGTAGTATACAGGGACAGGGGGACGAGCAGTACTTC
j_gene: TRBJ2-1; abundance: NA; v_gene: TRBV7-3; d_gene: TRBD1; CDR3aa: CASSIIGTGVYNEQFF; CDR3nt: TGTGCCAGCAGCATCATTGGGACAGGGGTCTACAATGAGCAGTTCTTC
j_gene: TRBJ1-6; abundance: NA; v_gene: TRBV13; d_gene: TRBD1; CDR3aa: CASSLGQGDPNSPLHF; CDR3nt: TGTGCCAGCAGCTTGGGACAGGGGGACCCGAATTCACCCCTCCACTTT
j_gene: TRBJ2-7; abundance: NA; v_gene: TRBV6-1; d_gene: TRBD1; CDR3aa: CATAMTGPLGEQYF; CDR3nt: TGTGCCACCGCAATGACAGGGCCCCTAGGCGAGCAGTACTTC
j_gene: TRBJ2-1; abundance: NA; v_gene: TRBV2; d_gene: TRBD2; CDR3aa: CASSEGDYFNEQFF; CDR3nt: TGTGCCAGCAGTGAGGGGGACTACTTCAATGAGCAGTTCTTC
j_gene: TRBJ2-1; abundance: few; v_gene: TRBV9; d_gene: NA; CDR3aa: CASSVHGGSYNEQFF; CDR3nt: TGTGCCAGCAGCGTACACGGGGGCTCCTACAATGAGCAGTTCTTC
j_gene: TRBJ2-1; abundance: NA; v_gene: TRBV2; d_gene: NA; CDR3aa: CASSGTRVGHEQFF; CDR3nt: TGTGCCAGCAGTGGGACTCGCGTCGGGCATGAGCAGTTCTTC
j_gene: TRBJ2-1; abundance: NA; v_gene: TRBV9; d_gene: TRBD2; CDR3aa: CASSRGTSGSNEQFF; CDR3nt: TGTGCCAGCAGCAGAGGGACTAGCGGGAGCAATGAGCAGTTCTTC
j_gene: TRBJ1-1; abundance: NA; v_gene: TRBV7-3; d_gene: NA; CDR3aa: CASSRGRNTEAFF; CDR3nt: TGTGCCAGCAGCCGCGGGAGGAACACTGAAGCTTTCTTT
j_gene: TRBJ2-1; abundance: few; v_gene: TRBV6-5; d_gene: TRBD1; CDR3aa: CASSSGQGARNEQFF; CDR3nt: TGTGCCAGCAGTTCAGGACAGGGGGCTCGGAATGAGCAGTTCTTC
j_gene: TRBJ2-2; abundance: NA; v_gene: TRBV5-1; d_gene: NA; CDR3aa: CASSYLLQGGTGELFF; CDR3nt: TGCGCCAGCAGTTATTTACTCCAAGGGGGAACCGGGGAGCTGTTTTTT
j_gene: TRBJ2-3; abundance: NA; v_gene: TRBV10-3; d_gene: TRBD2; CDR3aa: CAITDPGLAGGHSTDTQYF; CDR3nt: TGTGCCATCACCGATCCTGGACTAGCGGGAGGCCATAGCACAGATACGCAGTATTTT
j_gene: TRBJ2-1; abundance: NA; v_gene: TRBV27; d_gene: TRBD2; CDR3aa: CASSWTSGSSYNEQFF; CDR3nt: TGTGCCAGCAGCTGGACTAGCGGCTCCTCCTACAATGAGCAGTTCTTC
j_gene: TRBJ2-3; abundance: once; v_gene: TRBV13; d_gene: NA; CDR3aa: CASSLGQGGYTQYF; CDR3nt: TGTGCCAGCAGCTTAGGGCAGGGGGGATATACGCAGTATTTT
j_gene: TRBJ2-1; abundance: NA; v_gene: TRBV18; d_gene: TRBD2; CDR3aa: CASSPPRTSGGVEQFF; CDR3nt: TGTGCCAGCTCACCACCTAGGACTAGCGGGGGTGTGGAGCAGTTCTTC
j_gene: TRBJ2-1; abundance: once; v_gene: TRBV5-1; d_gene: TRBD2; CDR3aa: CASVQGGSSGEQFF; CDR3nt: TGCGCCAGCGTTCAAGGCGGGAGTTCTGGTGAGCAGTTCTTC
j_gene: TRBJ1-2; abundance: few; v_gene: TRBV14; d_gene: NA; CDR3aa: CASSQESWASGGYTF; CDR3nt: TGTGCCAGCAGCCAAGAGTCGTGGGCCTCAGGGGGCTACACCTTC
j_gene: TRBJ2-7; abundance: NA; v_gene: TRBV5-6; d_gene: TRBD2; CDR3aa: CASSFGPSGSYEQYF; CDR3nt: TGTGCCAGCAGCTTCGGCCCTAGCGGATCCTACGAGCAGTACTTC
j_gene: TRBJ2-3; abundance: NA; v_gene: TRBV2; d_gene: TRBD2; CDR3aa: CASSTRGAGGDTQYF; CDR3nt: TGTGCCAGCAGTACCCGGGGGGCGGGGGGTGATACGCAGTATTTT
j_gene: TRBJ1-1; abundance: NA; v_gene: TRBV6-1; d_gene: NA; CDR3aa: CASSESHGGTEAFF; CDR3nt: TGTGCCAGCAGTGAAAGTCACGGCGGCACTGAAGCTTTCTTT
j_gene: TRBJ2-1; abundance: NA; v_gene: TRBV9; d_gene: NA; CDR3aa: CASSVFSHEQFF; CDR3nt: TGTGCCAGCAGCGTATTCTCCCATGAGCAGTTCTTC
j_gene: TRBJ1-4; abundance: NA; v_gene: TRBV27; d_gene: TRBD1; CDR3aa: CASTTTGVEKLFF; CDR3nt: TGTGCCAGCACCACGACAGGGGTGGAAAAACTGTTTTTT
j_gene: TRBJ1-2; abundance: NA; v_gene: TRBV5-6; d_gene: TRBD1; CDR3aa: CASSAGQLYGYTF; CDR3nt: TGTGCCAGCAGCGCGGGACAGCTCTATGGCTACACCTTC
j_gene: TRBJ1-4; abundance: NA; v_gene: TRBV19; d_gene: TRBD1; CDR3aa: CASSPGTGGSEKLFF; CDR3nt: TGTGCCAGTAGTCCGGGGACAGGGGGCAGTGAAAAACTGTTTTTT